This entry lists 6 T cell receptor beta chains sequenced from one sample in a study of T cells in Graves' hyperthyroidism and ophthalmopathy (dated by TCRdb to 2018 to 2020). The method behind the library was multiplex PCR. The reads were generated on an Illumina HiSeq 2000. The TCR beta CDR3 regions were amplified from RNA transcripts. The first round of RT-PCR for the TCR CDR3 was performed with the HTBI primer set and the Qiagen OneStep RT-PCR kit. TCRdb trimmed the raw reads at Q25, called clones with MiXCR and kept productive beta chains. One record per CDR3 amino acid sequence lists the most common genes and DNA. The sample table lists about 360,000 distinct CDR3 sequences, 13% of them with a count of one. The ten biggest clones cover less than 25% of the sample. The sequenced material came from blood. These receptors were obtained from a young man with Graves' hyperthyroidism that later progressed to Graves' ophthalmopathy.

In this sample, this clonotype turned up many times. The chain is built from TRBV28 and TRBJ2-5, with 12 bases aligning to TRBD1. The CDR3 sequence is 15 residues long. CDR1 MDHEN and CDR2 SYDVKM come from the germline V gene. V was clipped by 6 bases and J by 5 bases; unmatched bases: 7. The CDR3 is CASRRDRGLWETQYF. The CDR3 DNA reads TGTGCCAGCAGACGGGACAGGGGGCTCTGGGAGACCCAGTACTTC.

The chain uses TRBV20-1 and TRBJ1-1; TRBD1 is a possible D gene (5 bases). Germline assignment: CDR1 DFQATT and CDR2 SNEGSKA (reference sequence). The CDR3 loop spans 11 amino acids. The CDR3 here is CVGGGNTEAFF. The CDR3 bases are TGCGTCGGGGGTGGGAACACTGAAGCTTTCTTT.

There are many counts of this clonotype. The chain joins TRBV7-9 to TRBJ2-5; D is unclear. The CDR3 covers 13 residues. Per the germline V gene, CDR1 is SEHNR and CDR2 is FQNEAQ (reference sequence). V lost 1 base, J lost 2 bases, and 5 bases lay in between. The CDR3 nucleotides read TGTGCCAGCAGCTTAGTTTTGCAAGAGACCCAGTACTTC. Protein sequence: CASSLVLQETQYF.

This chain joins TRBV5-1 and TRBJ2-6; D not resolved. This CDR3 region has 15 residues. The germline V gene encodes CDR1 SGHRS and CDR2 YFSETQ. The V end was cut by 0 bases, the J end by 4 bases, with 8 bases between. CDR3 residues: CASSLEGYGANVLTF. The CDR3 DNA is TGCGCCAGCAGCTTGGAGGGATACGGGGCCAACGTCCTGACTTTC.

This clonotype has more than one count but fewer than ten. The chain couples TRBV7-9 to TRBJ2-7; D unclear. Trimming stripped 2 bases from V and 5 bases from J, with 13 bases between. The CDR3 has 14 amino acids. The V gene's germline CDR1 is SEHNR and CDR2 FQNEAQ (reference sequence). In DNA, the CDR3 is TGTGCCAGCAGCTTACCCGAAAAATCCCACGAGCAGTACTTC. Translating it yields CASSLPEKSHEQYF.

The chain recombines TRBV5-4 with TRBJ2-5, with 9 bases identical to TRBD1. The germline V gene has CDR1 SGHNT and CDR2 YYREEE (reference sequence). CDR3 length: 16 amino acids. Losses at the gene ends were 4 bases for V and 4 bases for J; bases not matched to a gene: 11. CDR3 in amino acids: CASSRSDRGSVETQYF. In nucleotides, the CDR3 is TGTGCCAGCAGCCGGTCGGACAGGGGCTCAGTAGAGACCCAGTACTTC.